The source of this T cell receptor (beta chain) is a study of T-cell reconstitution after alpha-beta-depleted transplantation in children. Study-wide points: Reported findings indicate that, about two months after transplant, alpha-beta T cells came from several hundred expanded clones, which were derived from non-depleted graft cells.

Preparation of the TCRbeta library involved a method that used unique molecular identifiers. MiXCR was run by TCRdb on the PCR reads, yielding one entry per CDR3 protein. The sample consists of about 510,000 distinct CDR3 sequences, around 10% of them appearing once. This clonotype occurred a few times. Its cognate antigen is unknown. CDR3 size: 11 residues. Germline CDR1 and CDR2: SGHTA and FQGNSA. V was shortened by 3 bases and J by 13 bases, with 12 bases between the two germline ends. The chain recombines TRBV7-2 with TRBJ1-1; perhaps TRBD1 as D (5 bases). The source was PBMCs, mostly from graft donor cells, collected 180 days after TCRalphabeta/CD19-depleted stem cell transplant. The clonotype originates from a female patient younger than 10 who had a stem cell transplant for aplastic anemia, so the T cells may come from the graft donor. This chain's CDR3 is CASSFAGIGFF. The CDR3 nucleotides are TGTGCCAGCAGCTTTGCAGGGATCGGTTTCTTT.